The 4 T cell receptor beta chains given below trace back to one sample, sequenced in a study of T cell responses to AZD1222 COVID-19 vaccine (dated by TCRdb to the early 2020s). The sample's time point, from its label and the paper: baseline before first vaccination. Taken with the paper, the label for treatment or condition translates to: meningococcal conjugate vaccine given as trial control. Library method: the immunoSEQ multiplex PCR assay. As stored in TCRdb, this immuneACCESS dataset retains in-frame rearrangements with V and J assigned. A fraction of the clones does not appear; measured against another copy, unresolved V genes explain less than half of the discrepancy, and the remainder lacks a known reason. This sample holds 90,000 to 110,000 clones; nearly 90% were observed only once. The ten largest clonotypes hold about 13% of the sample. The sample was peripheral blood, taken on day 0 of MenACWY control vaccination. Receptors originate from an adult in good health.

This clone was observed a handful of times. The V and J genes are TRBV19 and TRBJ2-3; 10 nucleotides align to TRBD2. This CDR3 is 17 amino acids long. The J segment lost 5 bases and the V segment lost 6 bases, leaving 14 bases of the junction unmatched. CDR1 is LNHDA and CDR2 is SQIVND in the germline V gene (reference sequence). Here the CDR3 DNA reads TGTGCCAGTAGCCGGGACTCTAGCGGGGGTTTGGGAGATACGCAGTATTTT. It is translated as CASSRDSSGGLGDTQYF.

V and J are TRBV11-3 and TRBJ2-1; 9 bases line up with TRBD1. Losses at the gene ends were 5 bases for V and 3 bases for J; bases not matched to a gene: 8. CDR3 length: 16 amino acids. CDR1 is SGHNT and CDR2 is YENEEA in the germline V gene. This chain's CDR3 is CASSPRGQGGYNEQFF. The CDR3 region has the DNA TGTGCCAGCAGCCCGAGGGGACAGGGTGGCTACAATGAGCAGTTCTTC.

The gene calls are TRBV4-1 and TRBJ2-7; 8 bases line up with TRBD1. CDR3 size: 14 residues. Germline CDR1 reads MGHRA; CDR2 reads YSYEKL. V dropped 0 bases and J dropped 6; count of bases not matched to a gene: 4. The CDR3, as DNA: TGCGCCAGCAGCCAAGATTGGACAGGGATCGAGCAGTACTTC. This gives the protein CASSQDWTGIEQYF.

The chain is built from TRBV18 and TRBJ1-4; D is unclear. Between the trimmed V and J ends, which lost 3 bases and 8 bases, there was a span of 10 bases. Germline V gene sequence: CDR1 KGHSH, CDR2 LQKENI. The CDR3 loop spans 13 amino acids. The CDR3 nucleotides are TGTGCCAGCTCACCGGACCGGACGGAAAAACTGTTTTTT. Protein sequence: CASSPDRTEKLFF.